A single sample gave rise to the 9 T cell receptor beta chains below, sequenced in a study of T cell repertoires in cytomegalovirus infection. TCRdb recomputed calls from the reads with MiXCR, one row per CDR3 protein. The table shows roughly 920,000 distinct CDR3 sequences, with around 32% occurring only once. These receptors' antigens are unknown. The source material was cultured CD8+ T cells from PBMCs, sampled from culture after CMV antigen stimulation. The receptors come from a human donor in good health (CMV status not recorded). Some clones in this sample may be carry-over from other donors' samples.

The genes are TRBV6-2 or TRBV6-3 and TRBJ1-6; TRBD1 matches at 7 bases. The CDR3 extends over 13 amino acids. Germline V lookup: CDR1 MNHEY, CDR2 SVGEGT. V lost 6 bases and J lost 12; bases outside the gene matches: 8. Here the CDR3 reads CASSGTAPLPLHF. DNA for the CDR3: TGTGCCAGCAGCGGGACAGCGCCCTTACCCCTCCACTTT.

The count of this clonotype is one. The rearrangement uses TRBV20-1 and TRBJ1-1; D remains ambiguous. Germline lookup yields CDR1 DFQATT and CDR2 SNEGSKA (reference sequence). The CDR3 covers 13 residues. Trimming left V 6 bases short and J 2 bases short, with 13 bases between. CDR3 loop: CSARVSGNTEAFF. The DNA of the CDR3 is TGCAGTGCCCGCGTATCAGGCAACACTGAAGCTTTCTTT.

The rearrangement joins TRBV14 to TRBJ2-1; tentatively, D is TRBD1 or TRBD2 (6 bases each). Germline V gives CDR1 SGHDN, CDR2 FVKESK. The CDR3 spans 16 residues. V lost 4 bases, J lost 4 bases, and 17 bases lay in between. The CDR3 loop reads CASSPTWGASYNEQFF. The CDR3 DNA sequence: TGTGCCAGCAGCCCTACTTGGGGGGCATCTTACAATGAGCAGTTCTTC.

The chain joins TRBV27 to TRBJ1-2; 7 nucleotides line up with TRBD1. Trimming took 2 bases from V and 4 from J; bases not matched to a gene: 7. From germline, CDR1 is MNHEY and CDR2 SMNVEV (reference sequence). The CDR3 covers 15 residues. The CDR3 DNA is TGTGCCAGCAGTTTAGCCTCAGGGGGTGGCTATGGCTACACCTTC. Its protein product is CASSLASGGGYGYTF.

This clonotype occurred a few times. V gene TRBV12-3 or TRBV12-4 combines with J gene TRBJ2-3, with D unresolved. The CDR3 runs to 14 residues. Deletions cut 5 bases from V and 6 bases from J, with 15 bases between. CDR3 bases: TGTGCCAGCAGTCCAGCCGGTGGCATGGATACGCAGTATTTT. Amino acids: CASSPAGGMDTQYF.

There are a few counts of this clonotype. CDR3 in amino acids: CASSLEREAGNEQFF. For the CDR3, the DNA is TGTGCCAGCAGCTTAGAGCGGGAAGCGGGCAATGAGCAGTTCTTC. V usage is TRBV7-9 and J usage is TRBJ2-1; 7 bases align to TRBD2. Germline CDR1 SEHNR, CDR2 FQNEAQ (reference sequence). J was trimmed by 6 bases and V by 1 base; bases with no gene match: 6. The CDR3 sequence is 15 residues long.

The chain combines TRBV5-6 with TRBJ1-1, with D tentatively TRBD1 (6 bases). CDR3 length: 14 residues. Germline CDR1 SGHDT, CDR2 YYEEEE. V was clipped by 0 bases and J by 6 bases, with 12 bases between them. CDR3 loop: CASSLGAGAPEAFF. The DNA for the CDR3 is TGTGCCAGCAGCTTGGGGGCGGGGGCCCCTGAAGCTTTCTTT.

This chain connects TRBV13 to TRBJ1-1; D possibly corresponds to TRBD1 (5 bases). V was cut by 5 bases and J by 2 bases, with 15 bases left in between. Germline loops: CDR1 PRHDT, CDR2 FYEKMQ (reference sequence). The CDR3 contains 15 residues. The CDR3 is CASSITRAENTEAFF. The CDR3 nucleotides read TGTGCCAGCAGCATCACCAGGGCGGAAAACACTGAAGCTTTCTTT.

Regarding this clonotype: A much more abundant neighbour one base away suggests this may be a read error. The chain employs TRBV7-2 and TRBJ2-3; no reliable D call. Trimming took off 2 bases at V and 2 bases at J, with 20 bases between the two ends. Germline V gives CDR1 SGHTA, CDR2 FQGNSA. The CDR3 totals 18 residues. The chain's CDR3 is CASSLIPMLLETTDTQYF. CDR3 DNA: TGTGCCAGCAGCTTAATCCCCATGCTCCTGGAAACCACAGATACGCAGTATTTT.